Described below is a single T cell receptor (beta chain) sequence and its context. Its antigen remains unknown. The data originate from a study of response to subunit inactivated influenza vaccine. General observations from the study: Few new T cells, the authors suggested, are recruited by each seasonal influenza vaccination.

TCRdb independently ran MiXCR on the RT-PCR reads; one entry per CDR3 protein. The sample shows more than 450,000 distinct CDR3 sequences, around 8% of them seen only once. The sequence derives from a man aged 50-75 years who received an inactivated influenza vaccine. Sequencing was performed on PBMCs from blood, taken roughly 24 months after vaccination.

The CDR3 coding sequence is TGTGCCAGCAGCCTCCTTTTAGGATACCTAAACACCGGGGAGCTGTTTTTT. Amino acids: CASSLLLGYLNTGELFF. The chain employs TRBV4-2 and TRBJ2-2; D gene uncertain. Trimming removed 4 bases at V and 2 bases at J, with 17 bases between. The CDR3 covers 17 residues. Germline V gene sequence: CDR1 LGHNA, CDR2 YNFKEQ.